The 7 T cell receptor beta chains below were found in one sample sequenced in a study of cytomegalovirus exposure and HLA in healthy donors. The PCR ran on 60 Vbeta and 13 Jbeta primers. TCRdb's copy holds only in-frame clones and misses some; the assay was immunoSEQ multiplex PCR. Of about 130,000 clones detected, roughly 82% appear once; the ten largest clones hold around 10%. Sequenced material: PBMCs. The receptors were sampled from a male donor in good health and CMV-seropositive.

The chain uses TRBV28 and TRBJ1-1; 8 nucleotides match TRBD1. The trim removed 5 bases at V and 4 bases at J, leaving 6 bases unmatched. The germline gives CDR1 MDHEN, CDR2 SYDVKM. CDR3 length equals 14 residues. CDR3 bases: TGTGCCAGCAGTCCCTGGACAGGGCCCACTGAAGCTTTCTTT. It codes for CASSPWTGPTEAFF.

The chain employs TRBV6-5 and TRBJ2-5, with D perhaps matching TRBD2 (6 bases). This CDR3 has 12 residues. Trimming pared 4 bases from V and 9 bases from J, leaving 12 bases between. Per the germline V gene, CDR1 is MNHEY and CDR2 is SVGAGI. The CDR3 protein is CASSLSTSPQYF. The CDR3 region has the DNA TGTGCCAGCAGTTTGTCGACTAGTCCCCAGTACTTC.

The chain uses TRBV7-9 and TRBJ1-2, with D possibly TRBD1 on 5 matching bases. Trimming removed 1 base at V and 5 bases at J, with 11 bases between. The germline V gene encodes CDR1 SEHNR and CDR2 FQNEAQ (reference sequence). The CDR3 is 14 residues long. DNA of the CDR3: TGTGCCAGCAGCTTAGGGGGCAGCAAATATGGCTACACCTTC. Protein sequence: CASSLGGSKYGYTF.

This clone showed up just a few times. The chain combines TRBV5-1 with TRBJ2-7, with D unresolved. Germline V CDR1 and CDR2: SGHRS, YFSETQ. CDR3 length equals 12 residues. The V and J ends lost 2 bases and 5 bases respectively, with 8 bases between them. The CDR3 loop reads CASSFNSDEQYF. In nucleotides, the CDR3 is TGCGCCAGCAGCTTCAACTCGGACGAGCAGTACTTC.

V and J are TRBV19 and TRBJ2-1; the match to TRBD1 covers 10 bases. The CDR3 has 14 residues. CDR1 LNHDA and CDR2 SQIVND come from the germline V gene (reference sequence). With 9 bases clipped from V and 7 bases from J, the junction kept 9 bases outside the gene matches. The CDR3 loop reads CASEPGQGKNEQFF. CDR3 nucleotides: TGTGCCAGCGAACCGGGACAGGGGAAAAATGAGCAGTTCTTC.

The rearrangement links TRBV7-2 to TRBJ1-1, with 7 bases lining up with TRBD1. After removal of 2 bases from V and 4 bases from J, the junction contained 4 bases not matched to a gene. Germline values: CDR1 SGHTA, CDR2 FQGNSA. The CDR3 contains 14 residues. The CDR3 DNA reads as TGTGCCAGCAGCTTAACGACAGGGAGCACTGAAGCTTTCTTT. Amino acid sequence: CASSLTTGSTEAFF.

On this clone itself: Other DNA sequences in the sample encode the same CDR3. The CDR3 DNA follows: TGTGCCAGCAGTGATCGTCCTCGGGGGGCGCGAAGCACAGATACGCAGTATTTT. It yields the protein CASSDRPRGARSTDTQYF. This rearrangement joins TRBV6-1 to TRBJ2-3; D is possibly TRBD2 (7 bases). CDR1 and CDR2 (germline): MNHNS, SASEGT. This CDR3 contains 18 residues. The V and J ends lost 3 bases and 0 bases respectively, with 19 bases between them.